The T cell receptor (beta chain) under discussion was sequenced for a study of regulatory T cells in long-lasting Graves disease. Whole-study results and caveats: Segments TRBV28, TRBJ1-2 and TRBJ2-5 showed preferential usage in persistent disease.

Germline V gives CDR1 SGHDN, CDR2 FVKESK. V lost 1 base and J 2 bases, leaving 8 bases between the germline ends. CDR3 length: 14 residues. The time point was: newly diagnosed GD, antithyroid drugs for less than 3 months. PBMCs were the source of the RNA used for TCR sequencing. This clonotype was detected many times. Its target is unknown. Relying on iRepertoire HTBI primers and Arm-PCR of CDR3 regions, the team built TCR beta libraries. TCRdb reprocessed the multiplex PCR reads with MiXCR, giving one entry per CDR3 protein. The data hold roughly 420,000 distinct CDR3 sequences, with about 16% observed a single time. This sample was shared with a second study, whose subject was T cells in Graves' hyperthyroidism and ophthalmopathy.

The chain couples TRBV14 to TRBJ2-5; D is unresolved. The source was peripheral blood mononuclear cells (PBMCs), collected at new diagnosis, from a patient treated with antithyroid drugs. The sequence derives from a young woman with Graves disease. The CDR3 reads CASSQVRQQETQYF. The CDR3 nucleotides read TGTGCCAGCAGCCAAGTGCGGCAGCAAGAGACCCAGTACTTC.